This T cell receptor (beta chain) is from a study of cytomegalovirus exposure and HLA in healthy donors. The wider study: Samples from HLA-typed donors yielded around 79 million unique TCRs in an early data release. Within the Caucasian-associated ancestry cluster were roughly 81% of the 350 to 400 genotyped donors.

The CDR3 loop spans 12 amino acids. The germline CDR1 and CDR2 sequences are LNHNV and YYDKDF (reference sequence). Trimming pared 1 base from V and 5 bases from J, leaving 5 bases between. The PCR had 60 Vbeta and 13 Jbeta primers. The data were produced by immunoSEQ multiplex PCR, yet TCRdb's version contains in-frame clones alone and is incomplete. The sample totals 100,000 to 150,000 clones. V is TRBV15 and J is TRBJ1-1; TRBD1 is a possible D gene (5 bases). The material sequenced was PBMCs. This receptor was identified in a young man in good health and CMV-seronegative. The CDR3 nucleotides are TGTGCCACCAGCAGAGGGACAACTGAAGCTTTCTTT. It codes for CATSRGTTEAFF.